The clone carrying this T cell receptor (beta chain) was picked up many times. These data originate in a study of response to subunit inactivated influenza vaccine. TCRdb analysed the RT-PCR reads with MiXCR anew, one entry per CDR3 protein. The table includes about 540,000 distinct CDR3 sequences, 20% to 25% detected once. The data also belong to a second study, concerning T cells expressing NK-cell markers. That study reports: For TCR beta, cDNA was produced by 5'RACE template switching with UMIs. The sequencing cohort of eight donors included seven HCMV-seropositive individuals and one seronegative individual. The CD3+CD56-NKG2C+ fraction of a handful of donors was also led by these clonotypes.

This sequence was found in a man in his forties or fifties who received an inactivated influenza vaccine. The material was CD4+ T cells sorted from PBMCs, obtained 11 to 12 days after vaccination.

In DNA, the CDR3 is TGTGCCAGCAGTTACTCACTCAGGGGGCGAACTGAAGCTTTCTTT. Translated, it gives CASSYSLRGRTEAFF. The chain has TRBV6-5 and TRBJ1-1; TRBD1 agrees at 8 bases. The CDR3 length is 15 residues. Per germline, CDR1 MNHEY and CDR2 SVGAGI. The V gene end was trimmed by 0 bases and the J gene end by 5 bases; junction bases not matched to a gene: 5.